This T cell receptor (beta chain) was sequenced in a study of cytomegalovirus exposure and HLA in healthy donors. Regarding the study as a whole: Solely CMV serostatus was available to characterize immune exposure. An analysis was carried out at a later point. It showed that HLA-associated TCR beta chains were more clonally expanded than equally common non-associated chains. As a later analysis showed, several of the most significant clusters appeared to be linked to common viral pathogens. Under in vitro conditions, a few CMV-associated chains were confirmed as specific for CMV antigens.

On this clone: Its cognate antigen is unknown.

Trimming took off 0 bases at V and 2 bases at J, with 5 bases between the two ends. CDR3 length equals 13 residues. Germline CDR1 SGHNT, CDR2 YYREEE (reference sequence). In the PCR, 60 Vbeta and 13 Jbeta primers were used. Profiled with immunoSEQ multiplex PCR; TCRdb holds only in-frame clones, not every one. The sample has roughly 180,000 clones; 75% to 90% are singletons. The receptor was derived from a boy aged 2 to 10 in good health and CMV-seronegative. Sequenced: PBMCs. The rearrangement links TRBV5-4 to TRBJ1-2; a possible D gene is TRBD1 (5 bases). CDR3 sequence reads: CASSLEGNYGYTF. CDR3 bases: TGTGCCAGCAGCTTGGAGGGGAACTATGGCTACACCTTC.